These 22 T cell receptor beta chains share one sample of origin, sequenced in a study of cytomegalovirus exposure and HLA in healthy donors. The study ran its PCR with 60 Vbeta and 13 Jbeta primers. Measured with immunoSEQ multiplex PCR; TCRdb has only the in-frame clones, and not every one. Found here are approximately 99,000 clones, about four fifths of them singletons; the top ten hold over 2.5%. The sample comprised PBMCs. Receptors were obtained from a male donor in good health and CMV-seropositive.

This clone was counted once. The chain employs TRBV5-6 and TRBJ2-5; D not resolved. The CDR3 length is 11 residues. Germline assignment: CDR1 SGHDT and CDR2 YYEEEE. V shed 2 bases and J shed 3 bases, with 2 bases lying between them. CDR3 DNA sequence: TGTGCCAGCAGCTTTAAAGAGACCCAGTACTTC. Translating it yields CASSFKETQYF. The full variable domain, its missing parts supplied by reference TRBV5-6 and TRBJ2-5, is DAGVTQSPTHLIKTRGQQVTLRCSPKSGHDTVSWYQQALGQGPQFIFQYYEEEERQRGNFPDRFSGHQFPNYSSELNVNALLLGDSALYLCASSFKETQYFGPGTRLLVL.

This chain uses TRBV5-6 with TRBJ2-2; TRBD1 matches at 11 bases. This CDR3 has 16 residues. Germline lookup yields CDR1 SGHDT and CDR2 YYEEEE. Trimming removed 4 bases from V and 3 bases from J; junction bases left unmatched: 5. CDR3 coding DNA: TGTGCCAGCAGCCTGGACAGGGGGCGAGACACCGGGGAGCTGTTTTTT. Its protein product is CASSLDRGRDTGELFF.

This sequence joins TRBV2 and TRBJ1-2; tentative D call: TRBD1 (6 bases). The CDR3 spans 13 residues. Between the trimmed V and J ends, which lost 7 bases and 0 bases, there was a span of 9 bases. Germline CDR1 reads SNHLY; CDR2 reads FYNNEI. The CDR3 spells CASKEGANYGYTF. CDR3 in DNA: TGTGCCAGCAAAGAGGGGGCTAACTATGGCTACACCTTC.

This clone was picked up a small number of times. The rearrangement uses TRBV4-1 and TRBJ2-5, with D maybe TRBD1 (6 bases). The CDR3 length is 15 residues. The V end was cut by 0 bases, the J end by 7 bases, with 15 bases between. The germline V gene has CDR1 MGHRA and CDR2 YSYEKL. CDR3 sequence (DNA): TGCGCCAGCAGCCAAGATAGCAGGGGCTCGGGGACCCAGTACTTC. As protein: CASSQDSRGSGTQYF.

J is TRBJ2-2 and V is TRBV7-3, with 11 positions matching TRBD1. The V gene's germline CDR1 is SGHTA and CDR2 FQGTGA. The CDR3 covers 16 residues. The V segment lost 5 bases and the J segment 5 bases; nucleotides outside the gene matches: 7. CDR3 sequence reads: CASSILRDRGTGELFF. The CDR3 coding sequence is TGTGCCAGCAGCATACTACGGGACAGGGGGACCGGGGAGCTGTTTTTT.

The rearrangement joins TRBV4-3 to TRBJ2-7; possibly TRBD2 for D (6 bases). Germline lookup yields CDR1 LGHNA and CDR2 YSLEER. The CDR3 is 16 residues long. The V and J ends lost 0 bases and 0 bases respectively, with 12 bases between them. The CDR3 nucleotides are TGCGCCAGCAGCCAAGATTTAAGCGGGTCCTCCTACGAGCAGTACTTC. It encodes CASSQDLSGSSYEQYF.

The DNA for the CDR3 is TGCGCCAGCAGCCCACAGGTACCAGGGGCCCAGTACTTC. Translating gives CASSPQVPGAQYF. The V call is TRBV4-1, the J call TRBJ2-5; D perhaps matches TRBD1 (6 bases). Trimming took off 4 bases at V and 9 bases at J, with 15 bases between the two ends. Germline V gene sequence: CDR1 MGHRA, CDR2 YSYEKL. CDR3 size: 13 residues.

V and J are TRBV29-1 and TRBJ2-2; 11 bases match TRBD2. CDR3 length equals 16 residues. After removal of 3 bases from V and 1 base from J, the junction contained 4 bases not matched to a gene. Germline CDR1 reads SQVTM; CDR2 reads ANQGSEA. CDR3 protein: CSVDTGTSGNTGELFF. CDR3 nucleotide sequence: TGCAGCGTTGATACCGGGACTAGCGGGAACACCGGGGAGCTGTTTTTT.

The chain uses TRBV19 and TRBJ1-2; 9 bases are a match to TRBD1. Unmatched junction bases numbered 2, after V lost 4 bases and J lost 5 bases. Per germline, CDR1 LNHDA and CDR2 SQIVND (reference sequence). There are 13 residues in the CDR3. The CDR3 DNA reads TGTGCCAGTAGTAGGGGACAGGGTTATGGCTACACCTTC. It encodes CASSRGQGYGYTF.

This clone was counted between two and nine times. The rearrangement joins TRBV30 to TRBJ1-1, with TRBD1 as a possible D gene (6 bases). Looked up from germline, CDR1 is GTSNPN and CDR2 is SVGIG (reference sequence). Trimming stripped 2 bases from V and 4 bases from J, with 8 bases between. This CDR3 spans 12 amino acids. The CDR3 spells CAWSLGGTEAFF. The CDR3 coding sequence is TGTGCCTGGAGTCTAGGGGGCACTGAAGCTTTCTTT.

The V gene is TRBV6-1, the J gene TRBJ1-1; 8 bases agree with TRBD1. This CDR3 has 15 residues. J lost 1 base, V lost 5 bases, and 6 bases had no gene match. Germline V gene data show CDR1 as MNHNS and CDR2 as SASEGT. The CDR3 nucleotides read TGTGCCAGCAGTCCCCGGGACAGGAGGAACACTGAAGCTTTCTTT. It translates to CASSPRDRRNTEAFF.

This clone has only a few counts. The V gene is TRBV5-6, the J gene TRBJ2-7; 10 bases fit TRBD1. The germline V gene has CDR1 SGHDT and CDR2 YYEEEE. With V trimmed by 3 bases and J by 4 bases, 7 bases remained unmatched. The CDR3 consists of 15 residues. The CDR3 loop reads CASSSPTGGSYEQYF. The DNA of the CDR3 is TGTGCCAGCAGCTCCCCGACAGGGGGCTCGTACGAGCAGTACTTC.

V and J are TRBV5-1 and TRBJ2-5; 11 bases are a match to TRBD2. Germline V gene lookup returns CDR1 SGHRS and CDR2 YFSETQ. There are 16 residues in the CDR3. Trimming removed 1 base from V and 5 bases from J; junction bases left unmatched: 7. This chain's CDR3 is CASSLNSGGALETQYF. The DNA for the CDR3 is TGCGCCAGCAGCTTGAATAGCGGGGGGGCCCTCGAGACCCAGTACTTC.

CDR3 coding DNA: TGTGCCAGCAGACCGGGACTTAGCACAGATACGCAGTATTTT. Translated, it gives CASRPGLSTDTQYF. The chain carries TRBV6-6 and TRBJ2-3; a weak D match, TRBD2 (6 bases). Germline CDR1 MNHNY, CDR2 SVGAGI (reference sequence). The CDR3 is made up of 14 amino acids. The V gene lost 6 bases and the J gene lost 0 bases, with 10 bases spanning the gap.

The chain has TRBV15 and TRBJ2-3; D is unresolved. V lost 1 base and J lost 1, with 6 bases in between. This CDR3 is 14 amino acids long. CDR1 is LNHNV, CDR2 YYDKDF, per germline (reference sequence). The chain's CDR3 is CATSRGAGTDTQYF. The CDR3 bases are TGTGCCACCAGCAGAGGTGCGGGCACAGATACGCAGTATTTT.

This clone was recorded a few times. V is TRBV9 and J is TRBJ1-4; no definite D call. V was trimmed by 3 bases and J by 4 bases, leaving 7 bases between them. Per germline, CDR1 SGDLS and CDR2 YYNGEE. CDR3 length: 13 amino acids. CDR3 nucleotide sequence: TGTGCCAGCAGCGGGGCAGTTAATGAAAAACTGTTTTTT. Amino acid sequence: CASSGAVNEKLFF.

The chain couples TRBV7-2 to TRBJ2-5, with 12 bases identical to TRBD2. With 6 bases clipped from V and 2 bases from J, the junction kept 4 bases outside the gene matches. The germline CDR1 and CDR2 sequences are SGHTA and FQGNSA. This CDR3 spans 15 amino acids. This CDR3 reads CASSRTSGVQETQYF. DNA for the CDR3: TGTGCCAGCAGTAGGACTAGCGGGGTACAAGAGACCCAGTACTTC.

The rearrangement links TRBV10-1 to TRBJ2-7; a possible D gene is TRBD1 (6 bases). Germline values: CDR1 WNHNN, CDR2 SYGVQD (reference sequence). CDR3 length: 15 amino acids. V dropped 2 bases and J dropped 3 bases, with 14 bases sitting between them. CDR3 sequence reads: CASSELQGSYYEQYF. For the CDR3, the DNA is TGCGCCAGCAGTGAGCTTCAGGGGTCCTACTACGAGCAGTACTTC.

V is TRBV7-2 and J is TRBJ1-2; D is possibly TRBD1 (5 bases). CDR3 length equals 14 residues. CDR1 is SGHTA and CDR2 is FQGNSA in the germline V gene. V lost 4 bases and J lost 3, with 12 bases in between. This CDR3 is CASSWVGTDYGYTF. The CDR3 DNA reads as TGTGCCAGCAGCTGGGTCGGGACTGACTATGGCTACACCTTC. Complete variable domain (other parts from reference TRBV7-2 and TRBJ1-2): GAGVSQSPSNKVTEKGKDVELRCDPISGHTALYWYRQSLGQGLEFLIYFQGNSAPDKSGLPSDRFSAERTGGSVSTLTIQRTQQEDSAVYLCASSWVGTDYGYTFGSGTRLTVV.

The genes are TRBV19 and TRBJ2-7; a possible D gene is TRBD1 (5 bases). This CDR3 is 15 amino acids long. Germline-derived CDR1 and CDR2 are LNHDA and SQIVND (reference sequence). Trimming shortened V by 2 bases and J by 0 bases, and 11 bases separated the two germline ends. The CDR3: CASSINPGSSYEQYF. The DNA of the CDR3 is TGTGCCAGTAGTATAAATCCAGGGTCCTCCTACGAGCAGTACTTC. The variable domain in full, with the rest retrieved from reference TRBV19 and TRBJ2-7, is DGGITQSPKYLFRKEGQNVTLSCEQNLNHDAMYWYRQDPGQGLRLIYYSQIVNDFQKGDIAEGYSVSREKKESFPLTVTSAQKNPTAFYLCASSINPGSSYEQYFGPGTRLTVT.

The chain combines TRBV19 with TRBJ1-2; the match to TRBD1 covers 7 bases. Germline V CDR1 and CDR2: LNHDA, SQIVND (reference sequence). There are 11 residues in the CDR3. V lost 10 bases, J lost 8 bases, and 7 bases stayed unmatched. The CDR3, as DNA: TGTGCCACCGGCGAAGGGGGCGGCTACACCTTC. Its translation: CATGEGGGYTF.

The rearrangement links TRBV4-2 to TRBJ1-5; the match to TRBD1 covers 7 bases. CDR1 and CDR2 from the germline V gene are LGHNA and YNFKEQ. The CDR3 covers 17 residues. J lost 4 bases, V lost 3 bases, and 12 bases had no gene match. The CDR3 nucleotides read TGTGCCAGCAGCCAGATGGCCGTGCGACAGGGAAATCAGCCCCAGCATTTT. Its protein product is CASSQMAVRQGNQPQHF.